Listed below are T cell receptor beta chains from one sample, sequenced in a study of cytomegalovirus exposure and HLA in healthy donors. Using immunoSEQ multiplex PCR, the repertoire was profiled, and TCRdb retains in-frame clones only, with some absent. The repertoire consists of tens of thousands of clones, with approximately 84% occurring once and the leading ten covering 2.1%. The sequenced sample consisted of PBMCs. The receptors here all came from a young man in good health and CMV-seronegative. Each CDR3 is given with its conserved first and last residue. The D gene is left open where the match is weak. Clone sizes are given selectively: once, few, many, or a class where the clone is expanded.

size,J,V,D,CDR3,DNA
-,TRBJ1-2,TRBV2,-,CATLNRARDGYTF,TGTGCCACCCTAAACAGGGCCCGCGATGGCTACACCTTC
-,TRBJ2-1,TRBV11-3,TRBD1,CASSEGQGRWNEQFF,TGTGCCAGCAGCGAGGGACAGGGCCGGTGGAATGAGCAGTTCTTC
-,TRBJ2-5,TRBV25-1,TRBD1,CASTEFGTGQETQYF,TGTGCCAGCACCGAATTTGGGACAGGGCAAGAGACCCAGTACTTC
-,TRBJ2-7,TRBV29-1,-,CSVEGTGAYEQYF,TGCAGCGTTGAAGGAACAGGAGCCTACGAGCAGTACTTC
-,TRBJ2-3,TRBV5-1,-,CASSPAGSVDTQYF,TGCGCCAGCAGCCCCGCGGGGTCGGTAGATACGCAGTATTTT
-,TRBJ2-1,TRBV7-9,-,CASRYGTGAYNEQFF,TGTGCCAGCAGGTACGGGACTGGAGCCTACAATGAGCAGTTCTTC
-,TRBJ2-3,TRBV7-8,TRBD2,CASSLLAGGNTDTQYF,TGTGCCAGCAGCCTACTAGCGGGAGGGAACACAGATACGCAGTATTTT
-,TRBJ2-7,TRBV11-2,-,CASSPSRGAAEQYF,TGTGCCAGCAGCCCATCGCGGGGTGCTGCCGAGCAGTACTTC
few,TRBJ2-1,TRBV9,-,CASSVGGSYNEQFF,TGTGCCAGCAGCGTAGGAGGCTCCTACAATGAGCAGTTCTTC
-,TRBJ2-7,TRBV7-9,-,CASSLQGPEQYF,TGTGCCAGCAGCTTACAGGGTCCCGAGCAGTACTTC
-,TRBJ2-3,TRBV6-4,TRBD2,CASSDSISGVDTQYF,TGTGCCAGCAGTGACTCGATTAGCGGGGTCGATACGCAGTATTTT
-,TRBJ2-5,TRBV7-6,TRBD1,CASSMGQGVFETQYF,TGTGCCAGCAGCATGGGACAGGGCGTGTTTGAGACCCAGTACTTC
many,TRBJ2-3,TRBV6-1,-,CASSERFEDTQYF,TGTGCCAGCAGCGAGCGTTTCGAAGATACGCAGTATTTT
-,TRBJ2-1,TRBV5-4,-,CASSSGDYNEQFF,TGTGCCAGCAGCTCGGGAGACTACAATGAGCAGTTCTTC
-,TRBJ1-4,TRBV7-9,-,CASSSQGWEKLFF,TGTGCCAGCAGCTCTCAGGGTTGGGAAAAACTGTTTTTT
-,TRBJ1-4,TRBV4-1,-,CASSRIGNPSEKLFF,TGCGCCAGCAGCCGCATCGGGAACCCTAGTGAAAAACTGTTTTTT
-,TRBJ2-5,TRBV5-4,TRBD2,CASSAGLALEETQYF,TGTGCCAGCAGCGCCGGACTAGCGTTAGAAGAGACCCAGTACTTC
-,TRBJ2-7,TRBV10-2,-,CASSLQVFEYEQYF,TGCGCCAGCAGCTTACAGGTGTTCGAATACGAGCAGTACTTC
few,TRBJ1-2,TRBV4-3,-,CASSQEKSGARGYTF,TGCGCCAGCAGCCAAGAGAAGTCAGGGGCGAGGGGCTACACCTTC
once,TRBJ2-1,TRBV7-6,TRBD1,CASSLPRSGTGAYNEQFF,TGTGCCAGCAGCTTACCCCGGTCGGGGACAGGGGCCTACAATGAGCAGTTCTTC
-,TRBJ1-2,TRBV7-2,-,CASSSRRNYGYTF,TGTGCCAGCAGCTCTCGGCGGAACTATGGCTACACCTTC
once,TRBJ2-1,TRBV7-7,TRBD2,CASSFGTSAYNEQFF,TGTGCTAGCAGCTTTGGGACTAGCGCGTACAATGAGCAGTTCTTC
-,TRBJ1-3,TRBV6-5,-,CASSTDSGNTIYF,TGTGCCAGCAGCACGGACAGTGGAAACACCATATATTTT
-,TRBJ2-1,TRBV30,TRBD2,CAWSVRRSGSRNNEQFF,TGTGCCTGGAGTGTACGGCGTAGCGGGAGTAGGAACAATGAGCAGTTCTTC
-,TRBJ1-1,TRBV2,-,CASSGGEGSPADEVFF,TGTGCCAGCAGTGGGGGGGAAGGGTCCCCGGCCGATGAGGTTTTCTTT
once,TRBJ2-3,TRBV18,TRBD2,CASSQTAASGRTDTQYF,TGTGCCAGCTCACAAACCGCCGCTAGCGGAAGGACAGATACGCAGTATTTT
-,TRBJ1-4,TRBV27,-,CASSPTVAWSEKLFF,TGTGCCAGCAGTCCCACCGTGGCTTGGTCTGAAAAACTGTTTTTT
-,TRBJ1-5,TRBV19,-,CASSMGDTKDQPQHF,TGTGCCAGTAGTATGGGGGACACCAAGGATCAGCCCCAGCATTTT
-,TRBJ2-1,TRBV29-1,TRBD1,CSVVSDPGQGTRSPHNEQFF,TGCAGCGTTGTATCAGATCCGGGACAGGGGACGCGGTCCCCTCACAATGAGCAGTTCTTC
-,TRBJ1-2,TRBV6-5,TRBD1,CASSYSTGGYGYTF,TGTGCCAGCAGTTACTCTACAGGGGGATATGGCTACACCTTC
-,TRBJ2-7,TRBV28,-,CASSLGQHTYEQYF,TGTGCCAGCAGTTTAGGACAGCATACCTACGAGCAGTACTTC
-,TRBJ1-2,TRBV9,-,CASSDYRVSYGYTF,TGTGCCAGCAGCGACTACCGGGTCAGCTATGGCTACACCTTC
-,TRBJ1-2,TRBV6-1,TRBD1,CASSEGQGSFYGYTF,TGTGCCAGCAGTGAAGGACAGGGAAGTTTCTATGGCTACACCTTC
-,TRBJ1-6,TRBV30,-,CAWIKDTYNSPLHF,TGTGCCTGGATTAAGGACACCTATAATTCACCCCTCCACTTT
-,TRBJ2-2,TRBV6-1,-,CASSTNRAGELFF,TGTGCCAGCAGTACGAACAGGGCCGGGGAGCTGTTTTTT
-,TRBJ1-4,TRBV11-2,-,CASRNLGGNEKLFF,TGTGCCAGCAGGAACCTTGGGGGGAACGAAAAACTGTTTTTT
-,TRBJ1-1,TRBV19,TRBD1,CASSLTGRTEAFF,TGTGCCAGTAGTCTGACAGGGAGGACTGAAGCTTTCTTT
-,TRBJ2-1,TRBV19,TRBD2,CASRSLAAYNEQFF,TGTGCCAGTAGATCTCTAGCGGCCTACAATGAGCAGTTCTTC
-,TRBJ2-2,TRBV6-6,-,CASSPGRVTGELFF,TGTGCCAGCAGCCCCGGCAGGGTCACCGGGGAGCTGTTTTTT
-,TRBJ1-1,TRBV7-2,-,CASSPMWGGTEAFF,TGTGCCAGCAGCCCAATGTGGGGGGGAACTGAAGCTTTCTTT
-,TRBJ2-2,TRBV4-2,-,CASSQDPGVGTGELFF,TGTGCCAGCAGCCAAGATCCGGGAGTGGGCACCGGGGAGCTGTTTTTT
-,TRBJ1-1,TRBV6-1,-,CASSEGTVVRRGTEAFF,TGTGCCAGCAGTGAAGGGACAGTGGTTCGTCGTGGCACTGAAGCTTTCTTT
-,TRBJ2-2,TRBV4-2,TRBD2,CASSFQWQREATGELFF,TGTGCCAGCAGCTTTCAATGGCAGCGGGAGGCCACCGGGGAGCTGTTTTTT
-,TRBJ2-1,TRBV27,TRBD2,CASSLSWTSGYNEQFF,TGTGCCAGCAGTTTATCCTGGACTAGCGGCTACAATGAGCAGTTCTTC
once,TRBJ2-1,TRBV4-1,-,CASSQDVAGIYNEQFF,TGCGCCAGCAGCCAAGACGTGGCGGGTATCTACAATGAGCAGTTCTTC
-,TRBJ2-7,TRBV6-5,TRBD1,CASSYDRGSEQYF,TGTGCCAGCAGTTACGACAGGGGGAGCGAGCAGTACTTC